The sequence of this T cell receptor (beta chain) was determined in a study of T cell responses to AZD1222 COVID-19 vaccine. The repertoire was sequenced with immunoSEQ multiplex PCR; TCRdb's copy has only in-frame clones and lacks some. The sample shows approximately 110,000 clones, 88% of them seen only once. This clone was observed many times. The source material was peripheral blood, sampled on day 0 of AZD1222 vaccination. The receptor was isolated from an adult in good health.

CDR3 amino acids: CASSPSGAGGYGYTF. The DNA for the CDR3 is TGTGCCAGCAGCCCGTCCGGGGCAGGGGGCTATGGCTACACCTTC. The J gene is TRBJ1-2, the V gene TRBV7-3, with TRBD1 identical over 7 bases. Unmatched junction bases numbered 10, after V lost 5 bases and J lost 4 bases. This CDR3 region has 15 residues. Germline CDR1 is SGHTA and CDR2 is FQGTGA.